This T cell receptor beta chain was obtained from a study of human T cells and chemical hapten exposure. Whole-study results and caveats: The donors suffered from alopecia, so their immune response may not match that of healthy people.

In TCRdb, the RACE reads were re-called with MiXCR into one record per CDR3 protein. The data contain 75,000 to 95,000 distinct CDR3 sequences, about 12% of them seen just once; the ten biggest clones take up 3.5% to 4.5%. Time point noted: patch test 1, 2 weeks after DPC sensitization. Regarding treatment: therapeutic diphenylcyclopropenone sensitization with weekly scalp DPC. In this sample, this clonotype turned up many times. Its antigen is not identified. The V and J ends lost 4 bases and 0 bases respectively, with 12 bases between them. This CDR3 comprises 15 residues. Germline loops: CDR1 ENHRY, CDR2 SYGVKD.

The material was whole blood, obtained in connection with sensitization to the hapten diphenylcyclopropenone (DPC). V is TRBV10-3 and J is TRBJ2-5, with a weak D call TRBD1 (6 bases). This clonotype was sampled from a woman aged 60 to 75 with alopecia areata. Some clones in this sample may be carry-over from other donors' samples. As DNA, the CDR3 is TGTGCCATCAGTGGACAGGCCCAGAACCAAGAGACCCAGTACTTC. Its protein product is CAISGQAQNQETQYF.